This record concerns one T cell receptor beta chain sequence. This clonotype was recorded many times. Its antigen is still unknown. No base qualities exist here, and no much larger clone lies one base off it. The data are from a study of T-cell reconstitution after alpha-beta-depleted transplantation in children (dated by TCRdb to the mid-2010s). General notes on the study: The study quantitatively tracked T-cell immune reconstitution after TCRalphabeta/CD19-depleted allogeneic hematopoietic cell transplantation in children using TCR repertoire profiling. The full study reports these points: The apparently early recovery of alphabetaT-cell counts about two months after transplant reportedly depended on only several hundred rapidly expanded clones that came from non-depleted graft cells. In some patients, high TCRbeta diversity at day 60 was attributed to recipient T cells and intrathymic progenitors that had survived conditioning. The frequencies of hyperexpanded clones fell over the following months, and after one year, T-cell counts and TCRbeta diversity were mostly attributed to newly produced T cells.

The CDR3, from cysteine to phenylalanine, totals 15 residues. Of all the DNA, just the CDR3 is kept, 45 bases in frame from base 1. V drops 4 bases and J drops 1 base, leaving 13 bases in between. Looking up the germline V gene yields CDR1 MNHEY and CDR2 SVGAGI. This specimen's treatment or condition label, interpreted: allogeneic hematopoietic cell transplantation with graft depleted of TCRalphabeta T cells and CD19 B cells. TCRalphabeta/CD19-depleted allogeneic hematopoietic cell grafts were given to the transplant recipients, all of whom were children. The library came from PCR. TCRdb records Illumina HiSeq 2500 as the sequencer. Molecular barcoding was employed in the preparation of TCR libraries, with unique molecular identifiers being used to normalize TCRbeta repertoire quantification. Using fastp trimming at Q25 and MiXCR clonotype assembly, TCRdb reanalyzed the public sequencing data and kept in-frame beta chains. Each entry merges the rows of one CDR3 protein and shows their most common DNA and genes. The sample records about 300,000 distinct CDR3 sequences, 6% to 10% of which are singletons. The ten largest clones represent approximately 9.6% of the sample.

The clonotype comes from a female patient between 2 and 15 years old who had a stem cell transplant for Fanconi anemia, so the T cells may come from the graft donor. The sequenced sample was peripheral blood, obtained 360 days after TCRalphabeta/CD19-depleted stem cell transplant. Recombination connected TRBV6-5 to TRBJ1-1, with the identity of the D gene unclear. CDR3 loop: CASSSFPTKNTEAFF. The bases are TGTGCCAGCAGTTCCTTCCCGACAAAGAACACTGAAGCTTTCTTT.